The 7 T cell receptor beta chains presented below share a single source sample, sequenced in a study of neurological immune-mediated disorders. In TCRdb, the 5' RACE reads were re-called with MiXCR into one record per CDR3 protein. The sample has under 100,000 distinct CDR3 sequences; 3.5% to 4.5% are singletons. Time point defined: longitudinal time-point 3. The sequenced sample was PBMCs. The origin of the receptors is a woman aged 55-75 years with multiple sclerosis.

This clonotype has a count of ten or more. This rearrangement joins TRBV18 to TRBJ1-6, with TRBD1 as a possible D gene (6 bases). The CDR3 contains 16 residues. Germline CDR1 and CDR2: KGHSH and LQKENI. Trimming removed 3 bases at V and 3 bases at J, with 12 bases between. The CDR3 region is CASSPQGRDYNSPLHF. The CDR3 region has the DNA TGTGCCAGCTCACCTCAGGGGCGCGACTATAATTCACCCCTCCACTTT.

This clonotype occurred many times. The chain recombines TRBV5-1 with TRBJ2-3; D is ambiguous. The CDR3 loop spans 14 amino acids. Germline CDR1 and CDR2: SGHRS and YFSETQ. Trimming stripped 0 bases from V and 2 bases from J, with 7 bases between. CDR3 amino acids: CASSLATSTDTQYF. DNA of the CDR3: TGCGCCAGCAGCTTGGCTACCTCCACAGATACGCAGTATTTT.

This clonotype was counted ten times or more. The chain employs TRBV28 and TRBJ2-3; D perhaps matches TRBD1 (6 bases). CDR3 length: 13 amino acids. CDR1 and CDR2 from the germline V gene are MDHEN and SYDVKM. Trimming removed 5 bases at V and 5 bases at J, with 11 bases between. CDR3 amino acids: CASSPGQRDTQYF. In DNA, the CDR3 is TGTGCCAGCAGTCCCGGACAGCGAGATACGCAGTATTTT. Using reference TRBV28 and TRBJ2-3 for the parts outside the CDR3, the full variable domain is DVKVTQSSRYLVKRTGEKVFLECVQDMDHENMFWYRQDPGLGLRLIYFSYDVKMKEKGDIPEGYSVSREKKERFSLILESASTNQTSMYLCASSPGQRDTQYFGPGTRLTVL.

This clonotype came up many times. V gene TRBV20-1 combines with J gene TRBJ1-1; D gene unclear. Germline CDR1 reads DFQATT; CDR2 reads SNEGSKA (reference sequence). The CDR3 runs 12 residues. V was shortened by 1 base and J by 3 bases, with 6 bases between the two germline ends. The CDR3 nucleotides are TGCAGTGCTAGAGGCCGGGACACTGAAGCTTTCTTT. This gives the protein CSARGRDTEAFF.

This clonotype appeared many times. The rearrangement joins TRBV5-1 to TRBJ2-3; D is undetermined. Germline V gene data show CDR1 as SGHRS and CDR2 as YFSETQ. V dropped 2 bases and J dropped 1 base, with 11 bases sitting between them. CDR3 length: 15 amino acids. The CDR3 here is CASSFLGSGTDTQYF. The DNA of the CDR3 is TGCGCCAGCAGCTTCCTGGGATCGGGCACAGATACGCAGTATTTT. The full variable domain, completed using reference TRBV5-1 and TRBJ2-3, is KAGVTQTPRYLIKTRGQQVTLSCSPISGHRSVSWYQQTPGQGLQFLFEYFSETQRNKGNFPGRFSGRQFSNSRSEMNVSTLELGDSALYLCASSFLGSGTDTQYFGPGTRLTVL.

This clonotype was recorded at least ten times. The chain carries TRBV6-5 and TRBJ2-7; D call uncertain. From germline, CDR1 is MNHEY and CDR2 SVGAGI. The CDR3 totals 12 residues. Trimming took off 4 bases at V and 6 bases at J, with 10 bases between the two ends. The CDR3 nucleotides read TGTGCCAGCAGTTTTACGAACGGCGAGCAGTACTTC. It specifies CASSFTNGEQYF.

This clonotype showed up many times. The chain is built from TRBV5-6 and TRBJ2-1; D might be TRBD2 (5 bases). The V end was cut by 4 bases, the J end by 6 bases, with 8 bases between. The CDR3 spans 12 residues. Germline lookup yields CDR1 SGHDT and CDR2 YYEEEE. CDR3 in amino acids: CASSLGINEQFF. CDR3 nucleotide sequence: TGTGCCAGCAGCCTCGGGATCAATGAGCAGTTCTTC.